This T cell receptor beta chain was sequenced during a study of STAT3 mutations in large granular lymphocyte leukemia. TCRdb's copy holds only in-frame clones and misses some; the assay was immunoSEQ multiplex PCR. The sample has approximately 25,000 clones, less than 95% seen once. Study outcomes and limitations: At least one immunodominant TCR beta clonotype appeared in every T-cell large granular lymphocyte leukemia patient. Samples missed the first appearance of the clone.

On this clone: Antigen: not known.

Germline-derived CDR1 and CDR2 are SGHRS and YFSETQ. CDR3 length: 16 amino acids. V gave up 4 bases and J gave up 4 bases, with 15 bases separating them. This sequence was found in a man aged 35 to 55 with T-cell large granular lymphocyte leukemia. Some clones in this sample may be carry-over from other donors' samples. Sequenced material: peripheral blood mononuclear cells. The chain links TRBV5-1 to TRBJ1-6; D might be TRBD1 (5 bases). CDR3 bases: TGCGCCAGCAGCCCCGGGGGATATGTGTATAATTCACCCCTCCACTTT. Amino acid sequence: CASSPGGYVYNSPLHF.